The clone carrying this T cell receptor beta chain appeared a single time. Profiled with immunoSEQ multiplex PCR; TCRdb holds only in-frame clones, not every one. Counted here are roughly 29,000 clones, around 86% occurring once; the ten biggest clones make up approximately 20%. The data were taken from a study of OX40 agonist ivuxolimab in advanced cancers. Study-wide background: Six ivuxolimab dose levels, 0.01 to 10 mg/kg, were given intravenously every 2 weeks. People in dose escalation had one of these cancers: hepatocellular carcinoma, melanoma, renal cell or head and neck cancer.

The V gene lost 6 bases and the J gene lost 5 bases, with 8 bases spanning the gap. Germline lookup yields CDR1 MNHNS and CDR2 SASEGT. This CDR3 has 11 amino acids. Blood sampling was done at baseline, cycle 4 day 1, and cycle 7 day 1. The sequence came from an adult with an advanced solid tumor such as melanoma, head and neck, liver or kidney cancer. The material was CD4+ or CD8+ T cells sorted from blood, obtained in a trial of the OX40 agonist ivuxolimab. V usage is TRBV6-1 and J usage is TRBJ2-7; D is undetermined. As DNA, the CDR3 is TGTGCCAGCAGGCGGACGCACGAGCAGTACTTC. Its protein is CASRRTHEQYF.